The next 30 T cell receptor beta chains were all read from a single sample in a study of shared clonotypes between healthy human individuals. In the naive CD8 group, cells lacked CD45RO and were positively selected for CCR7, so terminally differentiated effector memory CD45RA+ cells were left out. The table came from immunoSEQ multiplex PCR; TCRdb's copy has only in-frame clones and leaves some out. The table lists around 2,000,000 clones, approximately 94% of them singletons. Specimen: naive CD8+ T cells sorted from blood. These receptors all come from a man younger than 35 in good health.

The chain has TRBV28 and TRBJ1-4; D not resolved. CDR3 size: 16 residues. V lost 5 bases to trimming and J lost 0 bases, with 13 bases between them. Germline V gene data show CDR1 as MDHEN and CDR2 as SYDVKM. CDR3 DNA: TGTGCCAGCAGTCCGACATGGGGAGCAACTAATGAAAAACTGTTTTTT. This encodes CASSPTWGATNEKLFF.

CDR3 nucleotides: TGTGCCAGCAGTTTTCTACAGGGGGTCGATCACGAGCAGTACTTC. This encodes CASSFLQGVDHEQYF. The genes are TRBV28 and TRBJ2-7, with 8 bases matching TRBD1. J was trimmed by 5 bases and V by 3 bases; bases with no gene match: 9. This CDR3 spans 15 amino acids. CDR1 and CDR2 from the germline V gene are MDHEN and SYDVKM.

The chain has TRBV11-1 and TRBJ1-2, with D uncertain. CDR3 length: 13 residues. Germline V gives CDR1 SGHAT, CDR2 FQDESV (reference sequence). Trimming took off 2 bases at V and 3 bases at J, with 7 bases between the two ends. CDR3 DNA sequence: TGTGCCAGCAGCTTACGCGAGGACTATGGCTACACCTTC. It translates to CASSLREDYGYTF. The variable domain in full, completed from reference TRBV11-1 and TRBJ1-2, reads EAEVAQSPRYKITEKSQAVAFWCDPISGHATLYWYRQILGQGPELLVQFQDESVVDDSQLPKDRFSAERLKGVDSTLKIQPAELGDSAMYLCASSLREDYGYTFGSGTRLTVV.

The chain is built from TRBV6-8 and TRBJ2-5; tentatively, D is TRBD1 or TRBD2 (6 bases each). CDR3 length: 13 residues. Germline loops: CDR1 MNHGY, CDR2 SAAAGT. The V gene lost 11 bases and the J gene lost 3 bases, with 16 bases spanning the gap. CDR3 sequence: CASSTGGKETQYF. The DNA of the CDR3 is TGTGCCTCTTCGACAGGAGGGAAAGAGACCCAGTACTTC.

V usage is TRBV13 and J usage is TRBJ2-1, with 8 bases that match TRBD2. Germline V lookup: CDR1 PRHDT, CDR2 FYEKMQ (reference sequence). Losses at the gene ends were 0 bases for V and 2 bases for J; bases not matched to a gene: 9. CDR3 length equals 18 residues. For the CDR3, the DNA is TGTGCCAGCAGCTTAGGCTCGCGCGGGGGGCCCACCTACAATGAGCAGTTCTTC. This gives the protein CASSLGSRGGPTYNEQFF.

The V and J genes are TRBV2 and TRBJ1-1; no firm D call. The CDR3 totals 17 residues. Per germline, CDR1 SNHLY and CDR2 FYNNEI. Trimming took 3 bases from V and 4 from J, leaving 21 bases between them. In DNA, the CDR3 is TGTGCCAGCAGTGAGCCCCATCCAGGTGGGTACCGCACTGAAGCTTTCTTT. Encoded protein: CASSEPHPGGYRTEAFF.

This rearrangement joins TRBV15 to TRBJ2-7; perhaps TRBD1 as D (5 bases). V lost 0 bases and J 6 bases, leaving 12 bases between the germline ends. Looked up from germline, CDR1 is LNHNV and CDR2 is YYDKDF (reference sequence). The CDR3 contains 14 residues. CDR3 nucleotides: TGTGCCACCAGCAGAGATTTGGCAGGGCCCGAGCAGTACTTC. Amino acid sequence: CATSRDLAGPEQYF. Full variable domain (outside the CDR3, taken from reference TRBV15 and TRBJ2-7): DAMVIQNPRYQVTQFGKPVTLSCSQTLNHNVMYWYQQKSSQAPKLLFHYYDKDFNNEADTPDNFQSRRPNTSFCFLDIRSPGLGDTAMYLCATSRDLAGPEQYFGPGTRLTVT.

This chain uses TRBV5-1 with TRBJ2-1; 14 positions agree with TRBD2. The length of the CDR3 is 19 residues. Germline loops: CDR1 SGHRS, CDR2 YFSETQ. The ends lost 4 bases at V and 0 bases at J; junction bases unmatched: 9. DNA of the CDR3: TGCGCCAGCAGCCCGGGACTAGCGGGGGCCTCTAGCTCCTACAATGAGCAGTTCTTC. Translated: CASSPGLAGASSSYNEQFF.

The V gene is TRBV2, the J gene TRBJ2-4; D is undetermined. CDR3 length equals 15 residues. V was cut by 4 bases and J by 0 bases, with 10 bases left in between. Germline CDR1 and CDR2: SNHLY and FYNNEI. As DNA, the CDR3 is TGTGCCAGCAGTGGGACCCTCCTAGCCAAAAACATTCAGTACTTC. Residues: CASSGTLLAKNIQYF.

The rearrangement joins TRBV27 to TRBJ2-1; 8 nucleotides line up with TRBD2. Trimming removed 4 bases from V and 4 bases from J; junction bases left unmatched: 6. Germline CDR1 is MNHEY and CDR2 is SMNVEV (reference sequence). This CDR3 region has 15 residues. CDR3: CASSSLAGLYNEQFF. The CDR3 DNA is TGTGCCAGCAGTTCCCTAGCGGGCTTATACAATGAGCAGTTCTTC.

The rearrangement links TRBV7-9 to TRBJ2-7; 8 bases align to TRBD2. Germline V gene data show CDR1 as SEHNR and CDR2 as FQNEAQ (reference sequence). After removal of 5 bases from V and 5 bases from J, the junction contained 14 bases not matched to a gene. CDR3 length: 16 amino acids. In DNA, the CDR3 is TGTGCCAGCAGCATCCCCTCTGCGGGGGGTCAGGACGAGCAGTACTTC. Residues: CASSIPSAGGQDEQYF.

CDR3 DNA: TGCGCCAGCAGCCCCCTACGGGGGGCTGATGAAGCTTTCTTT. Its translation is CASSPLRGADEAFF. The chain uses TRBV5-1 and TRBJ1-1; the D gene is possibly TRBD1 (6 bases). V dropped 4 bases and J dropped 7 bases, with 17 bases sitting between them. Germline CDR1 is SGHRS and CDR2 is YFSETQ. The CDR3 extends over 14 amino acids.

The chain has TRBV13 and TRBJ1-1; weak D call: TRBD1 (6 bases). CDR1 is PRHDT and CDR2 is FYEKMQ in the germline V gene (reference sequence). The CDR3 has 17 residues. The germline V and J ends were trimmed by 2 bases and 1 base, with 17 bases remaining between them. CDR3 DNA: TGTGCCAGCAGCTTACTTATGGTTCAGGGGAGGAACACTGAAGCTTTCTTT. Its protein is CASSLLMVQGRNTEAFF.

The chain is built from TRBV9 and TRBJ2-7; 8 nucleotides line up with TRBD2. The CDR3 runs 15 residues. With V trimmed by 0 bases and J by 2 bases, 4 bases remained unmatched. The germline V gene has CDR1 SGDLS and CDR2 YYNGEE. CDR3: CASSVAPGLAYEQYF. Written as DNA, the CDR3 is TGTGCCAGCAGCGTAGCACCGGGACTAGCCTACGAGCAGTACTTC. The full variable domain, completed using reference TRBV9 and TRBJ2-7, is DSGVTQTPKHLITATGQRVTLRCSPRSGDLSVYWYQQSLDQGLQFLIQYYNGEERAKGNILERFSAQQFPDLHSELNLSSLELGDSALYFCASSVAPGLAYEQYFGPGTRLTVT.

This clone came up once. The chain joins TRBV11-2 to TRBJ2-7; possibly TRBD1 or TRBD2 for D (5 bases each). With 4 bases removed from V and 0 bases from J, the gap between germline ends came to 7 bases. This CDR3 is built from 13 residues. Germline V gene data show CDR1 as SGHAT and CDR2 as FQNNGV. The CDR3 loop reads CASSWGISYEQYF. The CDR3 DNA reads as TGTGCCAGCAGCTGGGGGATCTCCTACGAGCAGTACTTC.

On this clone: This same CDR3 is encoded by further DNA sequences in the sample. The genes are TRBV4-1 and TRBJ2-1, with 12 bases identical to TRBD2. Germline trimming cut 4 bases from V and 2 bases from J; bases unmatched to any gene: 0. The CDR3 consists of 15 residues. Germline V gene sequence: CDR1 MGHRA, CDR2 YSYEKL. CDR3 protein: CASSRTSGTYNEQFF. DNA of the CDR3: TGCGCCAGCAGCCGGACTAGCGGGACCTACAATGAGCAGTTCTTC.

A word on this clone: Other DNA sequences of this sample code for an identical CDR3. The chain recombines TRBV5-1 with TRBJ2-1; the D is unclear. There are 12 residues in the CDR3. Per the germline V gene, CDR1 is SGHRS and CDR2 is YFSETQ. V lost 4 bases and J 2 bases, leaving 4 bases between the germline ends. CDR3 loop: CASSLAYNEQFF. The CDR3 DNA reads TGCGCCAGCAGCCTAGCCTACAATGAGCAGTTCTTC.

J is TRBJ2-7 and V is TRBV7-9; D not certain. Per the germline V gene, CDR1 is SEHNR and CDR2 is FQNEAQ (reference sequence). V was pared by 5 bases and J by 3 bases, with 17 bases between. CDR3 length: 15 residues. This CDR3 is CASSDPLSELYEQYF. CDR3 sequence (DNA): TGTGCCAGCAGCGACCCCCTATCTGAACTCTACGAGCAGTACTTC.

Concerning this clone itself: In the same sample, other DNA sequences code for this CDR3. The J gene is TRBJ2-1, the V gene TRBV15; no reliable D call. The CDR3 contains 12 residues. CDR1 is LNHNV and CDR2 is YYDKDF in the germline V gene (reference sequence). The V end lost 0 bases, the J end lost 8 bases, and 5 bases lay between the germline ends. CDR3 sequence: CATSRDRDEQFF. The CDR3 region has the DNA TGTGCCACCAGCAGAGATCGCGATGAGCAGTTCTTC.

A few counts support this clone. Additional DNA sequences in this sample encode the identical CDR3. V and J are TRBV5-6 and TRBJ2-7, with D possibly being TRBD2 (6 bases). V lost 3 bases and J 2 bases, leaving 9 bases between the germline ends. Germline values: CDR1 SGHDT, CDR2 YYEEEE. This CDR3 spans 13 amino acids. The CDR3 region has the DNA TGTGCCAGCAGCTCCGGGAGCCCCTACGAGCAGTACTTC. Translating gives CASSSGSPYEQYF.

V gene TRBV29-1 combines with J gene TRBJ2-5; TRBD1 is a possible D gene (5 bases). V was pared by 3 bases and J by 7 bases, with 9 bases between. The CDR3 is 11 residues long. Germline CDR1 reads SQVTM; CDR2 reads ANQGSEA. CDR3 residues: CSVDLQGTQYF. Written as DNA, the CDR3 is TGCAGCGTTGACCTTCAGGGGACCCAGTACTTC.

The chain employs TRBV4-3 and TRBJ1-4; 10 positions agree with TRBD1. Germline CDR1 LGHNA, CDR2 YSLEER. V dropped 3 bases and J dropped 10; count of bases not matched to a gene: 14. The CDR3 covers 17 residues. Here the CDR3 DNA reads TGCGCCAGCAGCCAGGACGCCCTCGGACAGGGGGTTGTAAAACTGTTTTTT. It is translated as CASSQDALGQGVVKLFF.

The V gene is TRBV15, the J gene TRBJ1-1; D remains unclear. Germline CDR1 and CDR2: LNHNV and YYDKDF (reference sequence). The CDR3 has 12 residues. The V gene lost 8 bases and the J gene lost 5 bases, with 12 bases spanning the gap. The CDR3 loop is CATSIVGTEAFF. As DNA, the CDR3 is TGTGCCACCTCAATTGTGGGAACTGAAGCTTTCTTT.

The chain combines TRBV7-2 with TRBJ2-1, with 9 bases lining up with TRBD2. V shed 3 bases, J shed 9 bases, and the junction held 9 bases outside the gene matches. Per germline, CDR1 SGHTA and CDR2 FQGNSA. The CDR3 totals 15 residues. The CDR3 spells CASSFSGGKETEQFF. The CDR3 DNA reads as TGTGCCAGCAGCTTTAGCGGGGGCAAAGAGACTGAGCAGTTCTTC. The variable domain in full, with the rest retrieved from reference TRBV7-2 and TRBJ2-1, is GAGVSQSPSNKVTEKGKDVELRCDPISGHTALYWYRQSLGQGLEFLIYFQGNSAPDKSGLPSDRFSAERTGGSVSTLTIQRTQQEDSAVYLCASSFSGGKETEQFFGPGTRLTVL.

This sequence joins TRBV6-5 and TRBJ2-7, with 10 nucleotides matching TRBD1. The CDR3 loop spans 12 amino acids. CDR1 is MNHEY and CDR2 is SVGAGI in the germline V gene. V lost 8 bases to trimming and J lost 6 bases; unmatched junction nucleotides: 4. Here the CDR3 DNA reads TGTGCCAGCCGCGGGACAGGGGCCGAGCAGTACTTC. It yields the protein CASRGTGAEQYF.

The chain recombines TRBV5-1 with TRBJ2-3, with 10 bases aligning to TRBD2. The J segment lost 6 bases and the V segment lost 6 bases, leaving 10 bases of the junction unmatched. Germline CDR1 is SGHRS and CDR2 is YFSETQ. CDR3 length equals 15 residues. The chain's CDR3 is CASNVASGGPDTQYF. The CDR3, as DNA: TGCGCCAGCAACGTCGCTAGCGGGGGCCCGGATACGCAGTATTTT.

A word on this clone: The junction departs from the called germline gene at one end, perhaps through a read error. CDR3: CASSEEGTGENAYF. The DNA for the CDR3 is TGTGCCAGCAGTGAGGAAGGGACAGGCGAGAACGCATACTTT. The V and J genes are TRBV6-1 and TRBJ1-1; 8 bases are shared with TRBD1. CDR1 and CDR2 from the germline V gene are MNHNS and SASEGT. The CDR3 has 14 residues.

V is TRBV5-1 and J is TRBJ2-1, with no clear D. The CDR3 sequence is 15 residues long. Trimming pared 2 bases from V and 1 base from J, leaving 10 bases between. Germline values: CDR1 SGHRS, CDR2 YFSETQ. The CDR3 DNA is TGCGCCAGCAGCTTCCGAGTCGGGTCCTACAATGAGCAGTTCTTC. It encodes CASSFRVGSYNEQFF.

This chain connects TRBV5-4 to TRBJ2-3; D is unresolved. The CDR3 covers 15 residues. Germline assignment: CDR1 SGHNT and CDR2 YYREEE (reference sequence). The germline V and J ends were trimmed by 1 base and 6 bases, with 15 bases remaining between them. CDR3 sequence: CASSLIPEAIDTQYF. CDR3 coding DNA: TGTGCCAGCAGCTTGATTCCTGAGGCTATCGATACGCAGTATTTT.

The chain links TRBV6-5 to TRBJ1-2; D not resolved. V was shortened by 3 bases and J by 2 bases, with 10 bases between the two germline ends. Germline-derived CDR1 and CDR2 are MNHEY and SVGAGI. The CDR3 spans 14 residues. CDR3 DNA: TGTGCCAGCAGTTATAGCACATCCAACTATGGCTACACCTTC. Protein: CASSYSTSNYGYTF.